These 20 T cell receptor beta chains share one sample of origin, sequenced in a study of T cells in Graves' hyperthyroidism and ophthalmopathy (dated by TCRdb to about 2019). The library relied on multiplex PCR. Sequencing used an Illumina HiSeq 2000. Amplification of TCR beta CDR3 regions was carried out from RNA transcripts. A first-round RT-PCR of the TCR CDR3 used the HTBI primer set with the Qiagen OneStep RT-PCR kit. In-frame beta chains were kept once TCRdb had trimmed the public reads at Q25 with fastp and called clones with MiXCR. Entries that share a CDR3 protein sequence are merged under the most common genes and DNA. Counted in this sample were about 610,000 distinct CDR3 sequences; about 16% of them appeared once. Clones ranked in the top ten supply more than 3% of the sample. The sample consisted of blood. The source is a woman in her 40s with Graves' ophthalmopathy.

This clonotype came up a few times. V and J are TRBV18 and TRBJ1-5; maybe TRBD1 (6 bases). The V end lost 6 bases, the J end lost 0 bases, and 18 bases lay between the germline ends. CDR1 and CDR2 from the germline V gene are KGHSH and LQKENI. The length of the CDR3 is 17 residues. The CDR3 bases are TGTGCCAGCTCTCCCCAAGAATTAGGGGGTAGCAATCAGCCCCAGCATTTT. This encodes CASSPQELGGSNQPQHF. Combining the CDR3 with reference TRBV18 and TRBJ1-5 gives the whole variable domain NAGVMQNPRHLVRRRGQEARLRCSPMKGHSHVYWYRQLPEEGLKFMVYLQKENIIDESGMPKERFSAEFPKEGPSILRIQQVVRGDSAAYFCASSPQELGGSNQPQHFGDGTRLSIL.

This chain connects TRBV28 to TRBJ1-3; 8 bases align to TRBD1. The CDR3 consists of 14 residues. The V gene end was trimmed by 4 bases and the J gene end by 5 bases; junction bases not matched to a gene: 4. The germline gives CDR1 MDHEN, CDR2 SYDVKM. CDR3 protein: CASSSDRVRNTIYF. The CDR3 DNA is TGTGCCAGCAGTTCGGACAGGGTCAGAAACACCATATATTTT.

This clonotype was counted a few times. This sequence joins TRBV6-1 and TRBJ1-1, with D possibly being TRBD1 (5 bases). The ends were cut back, 7 bases at V and 2 bases at J, with 17 bases in the middle. CDR3 length equals 15 residues. Germline lookup yields CDR1 MNHNS and CDR2 SASEGT. The CDR3 reads CASTYGLGVNTEAFF. As DNA, the CDR3 is TGTGCCAGCACCTACGGTTTAGGGGTAAACACTGAAGCTTTCTTT.

With regard to this clonotype: Mismatch with germline at one junction end may stem from a read error. The chain recombines TRBV5-1 with TRBJ2-2; 9 nucleotides match TRBD2. CDR1 and CDR2 (germline): SGHRS, YFSETQ. The CDR3 is made up of 16 amino acids. In DNA form, the CDR3 reads TGTGCCAGCAGCGCAAGGACTAGCGAAGAAACCGGGGAGCTGTTTTTT. This sequence encodes CASSARTSEETGELFF.

This clonotype has a count of ten or more. The chain is built from TRBV28 and TRBJ1-4; D is unclear. Germline CDR1 MDHEN, CDR2 SYDVKM. Trimming left V 4 bases short and J 0 bases short, with 12 bases between. The CDR3 consists of 16 residues. CDR3 sequence reads: CASSSPREATNEKLFF. The CDR3 DNA is TGTGCCAGCAGTTCGCCCCGGGAGGCAACTAATGAAAAACTGTTTTTT.

This chain joins TRBV3-1 and TRBJ2-2; D uncertain. The CDR3 has 13 residues. V was shortened by 6 bases and J by 3 bases, with 8 bases between the two germline ends. Germline assignment: CDR1 LGHDT and CDR2 YNNKEL (reference sequence). The CDR3: CASRETYTGELFF. CDR3 nucleotide sequence: TGTGCCAGCAGAGAAACTTACACCGGGGAGCTGTTTTTT.

The chain joins TRBV12-3 or TRBV12-4 to TRBJ1-1; 8 nucleotides line up with TRBD1. V shed 8 bases and J 10 bases; nucleotides not matched to a gene: 15. This CDR3 spans 14 amino acids. The CDR3 spells CASGRTGRSGRAFF. CDR3 bases: TGTGCCAGCGGCCGGACAGGGCGAAGCGGGAGAGCTTTCTTT.

The chain uses TRBV6-1 and TRBJ1-3; D ambiguous. Trimming left V 8 bases short and J 0 bases short, with 8 bases between. This CDR3 contains 13 residues. Germline CDR1 is MNHNS and CDR2 is SASEGT. CDR3 nucleotides: TGTGCCAGCCACCGGGGCTCTGGAAACACCATATATTTT. Translation gives CASHRGSGNTIYF.

This clonotype has just a few counts. The CDR3 is CASSFGGTVNSNQPQHF. In DNA form, the CDR3 reads TGTGCCAGCAGTTTCGGGGGGACAGTTAATAGCAATCAGCCCCAGCATTTT. This chain links TRBV28 with TRBJ1-5; TRBD1 matches at 7 bases. The germline CDR1 and CDR2 sequences are MDHEN and SYDVKM. This CDR3 contains 17 residues. The V and J ends lost 3 bases and 0 bases, in that order; junction bases with no gene match: 8. Supplemented by reference TRBV28 and TRBJ1-5, the full variable domain reads DVKVTQSSRYLVKRTGEKVFLECVQDMDHENMFWYRQDPGLGLRLIYFSYDVKMKEKGDIPEGYSVSREKKERFSLILESASTNQTSMYLCASSFGGTVNSNQPQHFGDGTRLSIL.

In its sample, this clonotype was seen a few times. V usage is TRBV10-3 and J usage is TRBJ1-1; TRBD1 matches 8 bases. Unmatched junction bases numbered 3, after V lost 0 bases and J lost 0 bases. Germline V gives CDR1 ENHRY, CDR2 SYGVKD. This CDR3 has 16 amino acids. The CDR3 loop reads CAISESTTGVNTEAFF. CDR3 DNA: TGTGCCATCAGTGAGTCTACGACAGGGGTGAACACTGAAGCTTTCTTT.

This clonotype was counted many times. The chain carries TRBV5-1 and TRBJ1-2; D possibly corresponds to TRBD1 (5 bases). V was trimmed by 4 bases and J by 3 bases, leaving 16 bases between them. The V gene's germline CDR1 is SGHRS and CDR2 YFSETQ. The CDR3 runs 15 residues. CDR3 protein: CASSPLGGGDYGYTF. In nucleotides, the CDR3 is TGCGCCAGCAGCCCCCTTGGGGGGGGAGACTATGGCTACACCTTC. Based on the CDR3 plus reference TRBV5-1 and TRBJ1-2, the full variable domain is KAGVTQTPRYLIKTRGQQVTLSCSPISGHRSVSWYQQTPGQGLQFLFEYFSETQRNKGNFPGRFSGRQFSNSRSEMNVSTLELGDSALYLCASSPLGGGDYGYTFGSGTRLTVV.

The sample holds many counts of this clonotype. This chain joins TRBV14 and TRBJ2-3; possibly TRBD1 for D (5 bases). Germline values: CDR1 SGHDN, CDR2 FVKESK. Trimming cost V 4 bases and J 2 bases, with 13 bases left between them. CDR3 length: 15 amino acids. The chain's CDR3 is CASSLAGLLTDTQYF. The CDR3 DNA follows: TGTGCCAGCAGCCTGGCAGGGCTACTCACAGATACGCAGTATTTT.

The rearrangement uses TRBV11-1 and TRBJ2-7; the D is unclear. Germline V lookup: CDR1 SGHAT, CDR2 FQDESV (reference sequence). The CDR3 extends over 15 amino acids. Trimming took 7 bases from V and 0 from J, leaving 16 bases between them. The CDR3 nucleotides read TGTGCCAGCACCTCAAGGTCACGAAGCTCCTACGAGCAGTACTTC. Translating it yields CASTSRSRSSYEQYF.

This clonotype was observed a single time. This sequence joins TRBV11-2 and TRBJ1-4; the D is unclear. The germline V gene encodes CDR1 SGHAT and CDR2 FQNNGV. The CDR3 has 15 amino acids. V lost 3 bases and J lost 0, with 8 bases in between. The DNA for the CDR3 is TGTGCCAGCAGCTTCGGGCTTGCAACTAATGAAAAACTGTTTTTT. Protein product: CASSFGLATNEKLFF.

This clonotype was found a few times. The chain links TRBV28 to TRBJ1-3; D gene unclear. The CDR3 is made up of 15 amino acids. Germline V gene sequence: CDR1 MDHEN, CDR2 SYDVKM. Trimming took 5 bases from V and 8 from J, leaving 19 bases between them. For the CDR3, the DNA is TGTGCCAGCAGTGATTCAGCGAGGCAGGTGGACACCATATATTTT. Translated, it gives CASSDSARQVDTIYF.

The chain is built from TRBV18 and TRBJ2-1; TRBD2 is a possible D gene (5 bases). Trimming cost V 1 base and J 3 bases, with 7 bases left between them. The CDR3 contains 14 residues. Germline lookup yields CDR1 KGHSH and CDR2 LQKENI. The CDR3 nucleotides read TGTGCCAGCTCACCACAACTAGGCTACAATGAGCAGTTCTTC. Its translation is CASSPQLGYNEQFF.

About this clonotype itself: This sequence may be a read error, since a much larger clone differs from it by one base. The chain employs TRBV6-5 and TRBJ2-1, with 13 positions matching TRBD2. Germline V CDR1 and CDR2: MNHEY, SVGAGI. The CDR3 runs 17 residues. Losses at the gene ends were 4 bases for V and 4 bases for J; bases not matched to a gene: 7. The chain's CDR3 is CASSSSLLAGGYNEQFF. Here the CDR3 DNA reads TGTGCCAGCAGTTCCTCTTTACTAGCGGGGGGGTACAATGAGCAGTTCTTC.

The rearrangement joins TRBV20-1 to TRBJ1-5; unclear D gene. The CDR3 contains 9 residues. V was shortened by 7 bases and J by 6 bases, with 4 bases between the two germline ends. The V gene's germline CDR1 is DFQATT and CDR2 SNEGSKA (reference sequence). CDR3: CSGGQPQHF. CDR3 sequence (DNA): TGCAGTGGGGGTCAGCCCCAGCATTTT.

This clonotype was counted only a few times. This sequence joins TRBV7-3 and TRBJ2-2, with 12 bases identical to TRBD1. This CDR3 region has 17 residues. V dropped 0 bases and J dropped 7; count of bases not matched to a gene: 6. Germline V gene sequence: CDR1 SGHTA, CDR2 FQGTGA. The CDR3: CASSLTGGQGAGGELFF. CDR3 nucleotide sequence: TGTGCCAGCAGCTTAACTGGGGGACAGGGGGCTGGCGGGGAGCTGTTTTTT.

This chain connects TRBV11-2 to TRBJ2-7, with 7 nucleotides matching TRBD2. After removal of 2 bases from V and 6 bases from J, the junction contained 19 bases not matched to a gene. Germline V gene lookup returns CDR1 SGHAT and CDR2 FQNNGV. The CDR3 is 18 amino acids. CDR3 bases: TGTGCCAGCAGCTTACCCCACCTCGGACGGGGACTACGGCGCGAGCAGTACTTC. Its translation: CASSLPHLGRGLRREQYF.